Reported below is one T cell receptor (beta chain). The data originate from a study of blood T cell repertoires in COVID-19. Study at large: Samples came from the United States, Italy and Spain, spanning acute and convalescent COVID-19.

Clones were read by immunoSEQ multiplex PCR, and TCRdb kept only the in-frame ones, dropping some. The sample holds approximately 130,000 clones, approximately 86% seen once. The J segment lost 3 bases and the V segment lost 0 bases, leaving 5 bases of the junction unmatched. The CDR3 sequence is 16 residues long. Germline loops: CDR1 SGHRS, CDR2 YFSETQ. This chain links TRBV5-1 with TRBJ2-7, with 11 bases lining up with TRBD1. This receptor was obtained from a woman aged 50 to 60 who had recovered from COVID-19. Sequenced sample: peripheral blood. CDR3 residues: CASSLARDRGNYEQYF. The CDR3, as DNA: TGCGCCAGCAGCTTGGCCCGGGACAGGGGGAACTACGAGCAGTACTTC. The full variable domain, its missing parts supplied by reference TRBV5-1 and TRBJ2-7, is KAGVTQTPRYLIKTRGQQVTLSCSPISGHRSVSWYQQTPGQGLQFLFEYFSETQRNKGNFPGRFSGRQFSNSRSEMNVSTLELGDSALYLCASSLARDRGNYEQYFGPGTRLTVT.